These 5 T cell receptor beta chains came from one sample sequenced in a study of blood T cell repertoires in COVID-19. Only in-frame clones appear in the TCRdb table, and some are missing; sequencing was by immunoSEQ multiplex PCR. The table has around 200,000 clones, roughly 77% seen once. Sample: peripheral blood. The origin of the receptors is a woman in her thirties or forties with COVID-19, enrolled during active disease.

The rearrangement uses TRBV27 and TRBJ1-6; D unclear. The V end was cut by 2 bases, the J end by 0 bases, with 8 bases between. CDR1 MNHEY and CDR2 SMNVEV come from the germline V gene (reference sequence). The CDR3 length is 16 residues. The CDR3 DNA follows: TGTGCCAGCAGTTTAATGGGCAGCTCCTATAATTCACCCCTCCACTTT. This translates into CASSLMGSSYNSPLHF.

The genes are TRBV10-1 and TRBJ2-1, with 9 positions matching TRBD2. CDR3 length: 16 residues. Germline CDR1 and CDR2: WNHNN and SYGVQD (reference sequence). The trim removed 3 bases at V and 7 bases at J, leaving 10 bases unmatched. This chain's CDR3 is CASSDSSGTQRNEQFF. CDR3 nucleotides: TGCGCCAGCAGTGATTCTAGCGGGACACAAAGAAATGAGCAGTTCTTC.

The gene calls are TRBV29-1 and TRBJ1-2; the D gene is possibly TRBD1 (6 bases). The CDR3 contains 13 residues. CDR1 SQVTM and CDR2 ANQGSEA come from the germline V gene. The CDR3 loop reads CSVWTDNNYGYTF. The CDR3 bases are TGCAGTGTATGGACAGACAATAACTATGGCTACACCTTC.

The rearrangement links TRBV6-6 to TRBJ1-1; tentative D call: TRBD1 (6 bases). The CDR3 is 14 amino acids. Germline CDR1 is MNHNY and CDR2 is SVGAGI (reference sequence). Trimming took 5 bases from V and 0 from J, leaving 10 bases between them. The CDR3 loop reads CASSPGTLNTEAFF. In DNA, the CDR3 is TGTGCCAGCAGTCCCGGGACATTGAACACTGAAGCTTTCTTT.

V and J are TRBV19 and TRBJ2-7; possible D gene TRBD1, 6 bases. V was cut by 4 bases and J by 3 bases, with 16 bases left in between. The germline gives CDR1 LNHDA, CDR2 SQIVND (reference sequence). The CDR3 extends over 15 amino acids. The CDR3 spells CASSTGPARGYEQYF. The CDR3, as DNA: TGTGCCAGTAGTACCGGACCTGCCAGGGGCTACGAGCAGTACTTC.